The 20 T cell receptor beta chains given below trace back to one sample, sequenced in a study of blood T cell repertoires in COVID-19. Here immunoSEQ multiplex PCR was the method, and the copy in TCRdb shows in-frame clones only, minus some. The sample records about 260,000 clones, around 80% being singletons. The sample was peripheral blood. These receptors originate from an elderly woman with acute or convalescent COVID-19.

In its sample, this clone was seen once. The J gene is TRBJ2-5, the V gene TRBV11-2; D gene ambiguous. The CDR3 runs to 16 residues. V dropped 5 bases and J dropped 2 bases, with 18 bases sitting between them. CDR1 is SGHAT, CDR2 FQNNGV, per germline. CDR3 sequence: CASSPPGLGGQETQYF. The CDR3 coding sequence is TGTGCCAGCAGCCCACCCGGTCTCGGCGGACAAGAGACCCAGTACTTC. Together with reference TRBV11-2 and TRBJ2-5, the CDR3 gives the full variable domain: EAGVAQSPRYKIIEKRQSVAFWCNPISGHATLYWYQQILGQGPKLLIQFQNNGVVDDSQLPKDRFSAERLKGVDSTLKIQPAKLEDSAVYLCASSPPGLGGQETQYFGPGTRLLVL.

The V gene is TRBV3-1 (or the pseudogene TRBV3-2), the J gene TRBJ2-3, with a weak D call TRBD1 (5 bases). Germline CDR1 reads LGHDT; CDR2 reads YNNKEL (reference sequence). CDR3 length: 13 residues. With 6 bases removed from V and 5 bases from J, the gap between germline ends came to 12 bases. The CDR3 sequence is CASSLGHKDTQYF. CDR3 in DNA: TGTGCCAGCAGTCTAGGACACAAAGATACGCAGTATTTT.

This clone was counted between two and nine times. This sequence joins TRBV14 and TRBJ2-5; 8 bases fit TRBD2. Trimming cost V 0 bases and J 5 bases; bases outside gene matches: 8. This CDR3 has 16 amino acids. Germline V gene sequence: CDR1 SGHDN, CDR2 FVKESK. The CDR3 region has the DNA TGTGCCAGCAGCCAAGAGACTAGCGCCCGCCGGGAGACCCAGTACTTC. It encodes CASSQETSARRETQYF.

This sequence joins TRBV3-1 (or the pseudogene TRBV3-2) and TRBJ1-3; 8 bases map to TRBD1. CDR1 and CDR2 from the germline V gene are LGHDT and YNNKEL (reference sequence). Trimming cost V 7 bases and J 2 bases; bases outside gene matches: 4. The CDR3 runs 14 residues. CDR3 in DNA: TGTGCCAGCACCACACAGGGGGCTGGAAACACCATATATTTT. Translation gives CASTTQGAGNTIYF.

J is TRBJ2-1 and V is TRBV28; 7 positions match TRBD2. The germline gives CDR1 MDHEN, CDR2 SYDVKM. V lost 4 bases to trimming and J lost 5 bases; unmatched junction nucleotides: 20. The CDR3 contains 19 residues. The CDR3 reads CASSSNRGQGGGWHNEQFF. In DNA form, the CDR3 reads TGTGCCAGCAGTTCCAATCGGGGCCAAGGCGGGGGATGGCACAATGAGCAGTTCTTC.

This clone was picked up one time. This chain links TRBV3-1 (or the pseudogene TRBV3-2) with TRBJ2-3; the match to TRBD2 covers 9 bases. Losses at the gene ends were 4 bases for V and 0 bases for J; bases not matched to a gene: 17. CDR3 length: 20 amino acids. From germline, CDR1 is LGHDT and CDR2 YNNKEL (reference sequence). Written as DNA, the CDR3 is TGTGCCAGCAGCCCGTGGGTCGGCGGGGGGGCCCCACTTAGCACAGATACGCAGTATTTT. Encoded protein: CASSPWVGGGAPLSTDTQYF.

In DNA form, the CDR3 reads TGCGCCAGCAGCGTTGGGGGAGGGGGTGAAAAACTGTTTTTT. Its protein product is CASSVGGGGEKLFF. The chain has TRBV5-1 and TRBJ1-4; a possible D gene is TRBD1 (6 bases). This CDR3 has 14 residues. Between the trimmed V and J ends, which lost 4 bases and 7 bases, there was a span of 14 bases. CDR1 SGHRS and CDR2 YFSETQ come from the germline V gene.

The chain couples TRBV28 to TRBJ2-5; 9 bases match TRBD2. V shed 5 bases and J 5 bases; nucleotides not matched to a gene: 24. The germline V gene has CDR1 MDHEN and CDR2 SYDVKM. The CDR3 is 20 residues long. This CDR3 reads CASSPTPSLRGGPRSETQYF. For the CDR3, the DNA is TGTGCCAGCAGTCCCACCCCATCGTTGCGGGGGGGGCCCCGGTCGGAGACCCAGTACTTC.

V is TRBV2 and J is TRBJ1-1, with D possibly TRBD1 on 6 matching bases. This CDR3 region has 15 residues. V was cut by 6 bases and J by 1 base, with 15 bases left in between. Germline V CDR1 and CDR2: SNHLY, FYNNEI. Here the CDR3 DNA reads TGTGCCAGCAGAGACTGGGACACCCAGAACACTGAAGCTTTCTTT. The encoded protein is CASRDWDTQNTEAFF.

This rearrangement joins TRBV2 to TRBJ2-3; possibly TRBD1 for D (6 bases). V lost 7 bases to trimming and J lost 2 bases, with 13 bases between them. Germline V gene lookup returns CDR1 SNHLY and CDR2 FYNNEI. The CDR3 has 14 residues. The CDR3 DNA is TGTGCCAGCACTGGAGACAGGAACACAGATACGCAGTATTTT. Translated, it gives CASTGDRNTDTQYF.

The rearrangement links TRBV3-1 (or the pseudogene TRBV3-2) to TRBJ2-7, with 9 nucleotides matching TRBD2. This CDR3 is 14 amino acids long. V dropped 7 bases and J dropped 0; count of bases not matched to a gene: 4. The germline CDR1 and CDR2 sequences are LGHDT and YNNKEL (reference sequence). CDR3 nucleotides: TGTGCCAGCACCCTTAGCGGGAGCTCCTACGAGCAGTACTTC. Its translation: CASTLSGSSYEQYF.

This clone was recorded only once. The chain uses TRBV6-2 or TRBV6-3 and TRBJ2-1, with TRBD2 matching over 14 bases. With V trimmed by 4 bases and J by 7 bases, 6 bases remained unmatched. Looked up from germline, CDR1 is MNHEY and CDR2 is SVGEGT. CDR3 length equals 16 residues. The CDR3 region has the DNA TGTGCCAGCAGTTTTCCCGGGACTAGCGGGGGAAATGAGCAGTTCTTC. It specifies CASSFPGTSGGNEQFF.

The CDR3 sequence: CASSADRGYNSPLHF. In nucleotides, the CDR3 is TGTGCCAGCAGTGCGGACAGGGGTTATAATTCACCCCTCCACTTT. The chain uses TRBV2 and TRBJ1-6, with 9 bases matching TRBD1. With 4 bases clipped from V and 4 bases from J, the junction kept 2 bases outside the gene matches. Germline CDR1 reads SNHLY; CDR2 reads FYNNEI. The CDR3 is 15 residues long.

This chain uses TRBV12-3 or TRBV12-4 with TRBJ2-2, with D possibly matching TRBD1 (5 bases). The V end lost 3 bases, the J end lost 6 bases, and 8 bases lay between the germline ends. The CDR3 runs to 13 residues. Written as DNA, the CDR3 is TGTGCCAGCAGTTTGGCAGGGCCCGGGGAGCTGTTTTTT. Translated: CASSLAGPGELFF.

CDR3 sequence (DNA): TGTGCCAGCAGCTCGGGACAGTCTAGCACAGATACGCAGTATTTT. It encodes CASSSGQSSTDTQYF. V and J are TRBV7-2 and TRBJ2-3; 7 positions match TRBD1. After removal of 4 bases from V and 0 bases from J, the junction contained 4 bases not matched to a gene. This CDR3 is 15 amino acids long. Germline CDR1 SGHTA, CDR2 FQGNSA.

This clone has only one observation. CDR3 in DNA: TGTGCCAGCAGTGCGGGGTACTCCTACAATGAGCAGTTCTTC. It codes for CASSAGYSYNEQFF. The chain combines TRBV2 with TRBJ2-1; D is perhaps TRBD2 (5 bases). The CDR3 contains 14 residues. The germline V gene has CDR1 SNHLY and CDR2 FYNNEI. Trimming shortened V by 4 bases and J by 0 bases, and 7 bases separated the two germline ends.

This sequence joins TRBV5-1 and TRBJ2-1; 7 bases line up with TRBD2. The CDR3 covers 13 residues. The V gene end was trimmed by 4 bases and the J gene end by 8 bases; junction bases not matched to a gene: 6. From germline, CDR1 is SGHRS and CDR2 YFSETQ. CDR3 nucleotides: TGCGCCAGCAGCCTGCTGGGGGGGTATGAGCAGTTCTTC. It translates to CASSLLGGYEQFF.

This sequence joins TRBV5-1 and TRBJ2-6; D perhaps matches TRBD1 (6 bases). CDR1 SGHRS and CDR2 YFSETQ come from the germline V gene. The CDR3 extends over 18 amino acids. Deletions cut 2 bases from V and 0 bases from J, with 15 bases between. The CDR3 coding sequence is TGCGCCAGCAGCTTAGGACAGTTTCGTAACTCTGGGGCCAACGTCCTGACTTTC. It is translated as CASSLGQFRNSGANVLTF.

The V and J genes are TRBV18 and TRBJ1-2, with a possible D match to TRBD1 (5 bases). CDR3 length: 15 residues. The germline gives CDR1 KGHSH, CDR2 LQKENI. The V and J ends lost 2 bases and 0 bases respectively, with 10 bases between them. The CDR3 is CASSPTRDTNYGYTF. The CDR3 coding sequence is TGTGCCAGCTCACCAACCAGGGATACTAACTATGGCTACACCTTC.

This clone came up a few times. V usage is TRBV6-1 and J usage is TRBJ1-6; 7 bases match TRBD1. J was trimmed by 2 bases and V by 6 bases; bases with no gene match: 10. This CDR3 spans 17 amino acids. CDR1 MNHNS and CDR2 SASEGT come from the germline V gene. CDR3 bases: TGTGCCAGCAGGGAAATCCACACAGGGGCCTATAATTCACCCCTCCACTTT. This codes for CASREIHTGAYNSPLHF.